The following is a T cell receptor beta chain sequence with its context. Its antigen is still unknown. These data are taken from a study of cytomegalovirus exposure and HLA in healthy donors. Study-level points and caveats: Rare TCR sequences predominated, though certain public TCRs were found in many donors. Within the 95 to 150 validation repertoires, first-cohort TCR clusters tended to co-occur, according to a later analysis. Three CMV-associated chains proved CMV antigen-specific in vitro.

Among the 120 or so subjects of the validation cohort, separate from the roughly 670-subject first cohort, were the donors. This table comes from immunoSEQ multiplex PCR, and its TCRdb copy is limited to in-frame clones, with some not included. The repertoire consists of under 140,000 clones, with around 90% occurring once and the leading ten covering 1.9%. The CDR3 sequence is 14 residues long. V gave up 4 bases and J gave up 0 bases, with 10 bases separating them. Germline CDR1 reads SGHRS; CDR2 reads YFSETQ. The gene calls are TRBV5-1 and TRBJ1-1, with TRBD1 as a possible D gene (6 bases). Input material: PBMCs. The sequence was collected from a woman aged 18-29 years in good health and CMV-seronegative. CDR3 in DNA: TGCGCCAGCAGCATTCGGACAGTGAACACTGAAGCTTTCTTT. Amino acid sequence: CASSIRTVNTEAFF. Variable domain in full (rest from reference TRBV5-1 and TRBJ1-1): KAGVTQTPRYLIKTRGQQVTLSCSPISGHRSVSWYQQTPGQGLQFLFEYFSETQRNKGNFPGRFSGRQFSNSRSEMNVSTLELGDSALYLCASSIRTVNTEAFFGQGTRLTVV.